The sequence of this TCR beta chain was determined in a study of T-cell reconstitution after alpha-beta-depleted transplantation in children. Findings and limits, study-wide: T-cell numbers and diversity, one year after transplant, stemmed largely from T cells that were newly produced. There were reportedly several hundred expanded graft clones from which alpha-beta T cells came about two months after transplant. Surviving recipient T cells and thymic progenitors accounted for the high day-60 TCRbeta diversity observed in some patients.

Preparation of the TCRbeta library involved a method that used unique molecular identifiers. Each CDR3 protein gets one entry after TCRdb re-called the PCR reads with MiXCR. The repertoire holds 200,000 to 250,000 distinct CDR3 sequences, with under 13% as singletons. Concerning this clonotype itself: What it recognizes is unknown.

In germline, CDR1 is MNHNS, CDR2 SASEGT. The V and J ends lost 3 bases and 4 bases respectively, with 9 bases between them. The CDR3 is 13 residues long. The chain is built from TRBV6-1 and TRBJ1-2, with D possibly matching TRBD1 (5 bases). Sequenced here: PBMCs, sampled before TCRalphabeta/CD19-depleted stem cell transplant. The sequence derives from a child less than two years old with acute myeloid leukemia, due to receive a stem cell transplant. CDR3 in DNA: TGTGCCAGCAGTGACCAGGGCGGCTATGGCTACACCTTC. This translates into CASSDQGGYGYTF.